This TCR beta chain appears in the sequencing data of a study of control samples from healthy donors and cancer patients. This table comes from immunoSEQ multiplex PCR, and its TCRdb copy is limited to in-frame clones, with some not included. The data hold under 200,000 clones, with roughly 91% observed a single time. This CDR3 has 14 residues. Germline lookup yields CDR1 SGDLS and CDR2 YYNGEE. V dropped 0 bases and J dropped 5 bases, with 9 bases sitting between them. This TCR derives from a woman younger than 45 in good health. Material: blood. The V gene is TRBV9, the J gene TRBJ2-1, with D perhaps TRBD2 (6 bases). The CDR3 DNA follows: TGTGCCAGCAGCGTAGAAATAGCGGACAATGAGCAGTTCTTC. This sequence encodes CASSVEIADNEQFF.